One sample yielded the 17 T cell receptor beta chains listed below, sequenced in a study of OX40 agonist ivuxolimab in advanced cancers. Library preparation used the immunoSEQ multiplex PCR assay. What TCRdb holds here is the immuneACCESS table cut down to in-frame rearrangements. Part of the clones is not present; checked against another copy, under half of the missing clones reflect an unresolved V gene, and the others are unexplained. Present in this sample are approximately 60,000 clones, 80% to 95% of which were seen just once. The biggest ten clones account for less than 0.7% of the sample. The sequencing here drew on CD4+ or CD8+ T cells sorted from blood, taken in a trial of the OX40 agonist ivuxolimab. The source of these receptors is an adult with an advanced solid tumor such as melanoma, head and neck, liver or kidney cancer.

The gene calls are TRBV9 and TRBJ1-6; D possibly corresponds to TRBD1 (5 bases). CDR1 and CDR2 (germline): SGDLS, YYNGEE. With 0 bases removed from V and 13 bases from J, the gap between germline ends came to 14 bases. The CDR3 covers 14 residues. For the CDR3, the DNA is TGTGCCAGCAGCGTAGTGTTCGATAGGGGTCCCCTCCACTTT. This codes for CASSVVFDRGPLHF. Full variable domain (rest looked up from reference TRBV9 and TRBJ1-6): DSGVTQTPKHLITATGQRVTLRCSPRSGDLSVYWYQQSLDQGLQFLIQYYNGEERAKGNILERFSAQQFPDLHSELNLSSLELGDSALYFCASSVVFDRGPLHFGNGTRLTVT.

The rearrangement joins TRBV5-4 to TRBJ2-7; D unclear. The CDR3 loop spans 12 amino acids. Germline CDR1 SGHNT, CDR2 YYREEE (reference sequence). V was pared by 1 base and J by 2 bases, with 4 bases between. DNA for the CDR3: TGTGCCAGCAGCTTGTATGCCTACGAGCAGTACTTC. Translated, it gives CASSLYAYEQYF.

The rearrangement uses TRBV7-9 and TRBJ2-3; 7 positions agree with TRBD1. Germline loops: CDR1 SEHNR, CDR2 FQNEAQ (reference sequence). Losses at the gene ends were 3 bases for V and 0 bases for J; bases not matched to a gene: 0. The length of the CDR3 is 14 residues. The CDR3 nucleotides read TGTGCCAGCAGCTTGGACAGGAGCACAGATACGCAGTATTTT. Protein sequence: CASSLDRSTDTQYF.

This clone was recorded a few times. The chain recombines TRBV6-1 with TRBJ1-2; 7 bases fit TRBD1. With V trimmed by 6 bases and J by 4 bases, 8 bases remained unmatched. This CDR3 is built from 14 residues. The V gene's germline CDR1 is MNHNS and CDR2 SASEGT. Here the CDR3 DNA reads TGTGCCAGCAGCCCAAGACAGGGTCCCTATGGCTACACCTTC. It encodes CASSPRQGPYGYTF.

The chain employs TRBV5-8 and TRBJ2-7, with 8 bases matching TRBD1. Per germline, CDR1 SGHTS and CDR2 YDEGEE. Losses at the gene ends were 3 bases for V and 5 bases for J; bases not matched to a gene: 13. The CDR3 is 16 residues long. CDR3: CASSWGIGQGDNEQYF. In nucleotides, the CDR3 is TGTGCCAGCAGCTGGGGAATAGGACAGGGAGATAACGAGCAGTACTTC.

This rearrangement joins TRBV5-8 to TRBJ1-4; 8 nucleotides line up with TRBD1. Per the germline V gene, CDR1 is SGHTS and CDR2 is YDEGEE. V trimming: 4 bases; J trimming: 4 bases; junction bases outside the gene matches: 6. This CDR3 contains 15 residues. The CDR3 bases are TGTGCCAGCAGCCCACGGACAGGGATTAATGAAAAACTGTTTTTT. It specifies CASSPRTGINEKLFF. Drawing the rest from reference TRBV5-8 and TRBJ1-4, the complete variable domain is EAGVTQSPTHLIKTRGQQATLRCSPISGHTSVYWYQQALGLGLQFLLWYDEGEERNRGNFPPRFSGRQFPNYSSELNVNALELEDSALYLCASSPRTGINEKLFFGSGTQLSVL.

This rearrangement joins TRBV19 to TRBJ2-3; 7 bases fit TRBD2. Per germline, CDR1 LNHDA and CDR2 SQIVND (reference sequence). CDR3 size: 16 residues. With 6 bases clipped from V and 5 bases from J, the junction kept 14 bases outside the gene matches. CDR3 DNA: TGTGCCAGTAGCCCTGGTTCGGGACTAACTGGAGATACGCAGTATTTT. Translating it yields CASSPGSGLTGDTQYF. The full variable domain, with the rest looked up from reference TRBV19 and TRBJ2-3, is DGGITQSPKYLFRKEGQNVTLSCEQNLNHDAMYWYRQDPGQGLRLIYYSQIVNDFQKGDIAEGYSVSREKKESFPLTVTSAQKNPTAFYLCASSPGSGLTGDTQYFGPGTRLTVL.

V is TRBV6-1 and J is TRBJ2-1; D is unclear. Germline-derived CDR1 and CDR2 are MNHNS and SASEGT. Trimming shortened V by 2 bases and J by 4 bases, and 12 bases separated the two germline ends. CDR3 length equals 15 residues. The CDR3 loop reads CASSERQTYYNEQFF. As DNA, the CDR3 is TGTGCCAGCAGTGAACGGCAGACATATTACAATGAGCAGTTCTTC.

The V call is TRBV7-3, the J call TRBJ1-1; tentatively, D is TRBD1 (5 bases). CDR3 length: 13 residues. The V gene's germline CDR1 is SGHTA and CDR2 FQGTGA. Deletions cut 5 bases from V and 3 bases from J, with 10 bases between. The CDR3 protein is CASSTQADTEAFF. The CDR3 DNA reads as TGTGCCAGCAGCACACAGGCAGACACTGAAGCTTTCTTT.

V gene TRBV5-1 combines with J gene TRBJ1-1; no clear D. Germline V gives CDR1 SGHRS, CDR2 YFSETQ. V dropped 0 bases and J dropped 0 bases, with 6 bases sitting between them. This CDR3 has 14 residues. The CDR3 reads CASSLDSLNTEAFF. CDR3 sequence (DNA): TGCGCCAGCAGCTTGGACAGTTTGAACACTGAAGCTTTCTTT.

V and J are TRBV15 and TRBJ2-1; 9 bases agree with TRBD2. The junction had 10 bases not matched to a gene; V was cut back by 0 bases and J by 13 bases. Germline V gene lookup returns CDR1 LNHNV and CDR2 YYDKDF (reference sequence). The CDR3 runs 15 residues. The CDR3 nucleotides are TGTGCCACCAGCAGAGATCAGGTAGCGGGAGTAAGTCAGTTCTTC. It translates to CATSRDQVAGVSQFF.

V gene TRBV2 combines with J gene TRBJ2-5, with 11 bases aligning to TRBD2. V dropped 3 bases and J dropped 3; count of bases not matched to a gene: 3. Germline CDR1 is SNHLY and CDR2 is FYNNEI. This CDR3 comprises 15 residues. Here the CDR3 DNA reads TGTGCCAGCAGTGAGCAGGGACTAGCGGAAGAGACCCAGTACTTC. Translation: CASSEQGLAEETQYF. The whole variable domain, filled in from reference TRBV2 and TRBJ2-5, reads EPEVTQTPSHQVTQMGQEVILRCVPISNHLYFYWYRQILGQKVEFLVSFYNNEISEKSEIFDDQFSVERPDGSNFTLKIRSTKLEDSAMYFCASSEQGLAEETQYFGPGTRLLVL.

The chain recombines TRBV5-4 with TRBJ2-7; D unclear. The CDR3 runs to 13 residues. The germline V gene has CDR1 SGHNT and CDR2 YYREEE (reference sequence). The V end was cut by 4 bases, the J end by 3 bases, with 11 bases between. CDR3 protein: CASSPAGRYEQYF. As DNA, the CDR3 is TGTGCCAGCAGCCCGGCCGGCCGCTACGAGCAGTACTTC.

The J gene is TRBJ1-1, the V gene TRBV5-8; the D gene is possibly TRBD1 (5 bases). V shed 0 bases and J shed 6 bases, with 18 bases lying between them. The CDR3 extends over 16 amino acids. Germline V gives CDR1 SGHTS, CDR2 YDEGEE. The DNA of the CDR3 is TGTGCCAGCAGCTTGGCCGGGGGACTGGATGTGGCTGAAGCTTTCTTT. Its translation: CASSLAGGLDVAEAFF. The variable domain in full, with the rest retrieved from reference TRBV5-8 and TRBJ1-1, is EAGVTQSPTHLIKTRGQQATLRCSPISGHTSVYWYQQALGLGLQFLLWYDEGEERNRGNFPPRFSGRQFPNYSSELNVNALELEDSALYLCASSLAGGLDVAEAFFGQGTRLTVV.

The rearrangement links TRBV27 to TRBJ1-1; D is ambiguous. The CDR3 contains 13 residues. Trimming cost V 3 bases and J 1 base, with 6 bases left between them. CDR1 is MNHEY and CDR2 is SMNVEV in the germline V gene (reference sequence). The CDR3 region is CASSFDPNTEAFF. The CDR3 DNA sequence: TGTGCCAGCAGTTTTGACCCGAACACTGAAGCTTTCTTT.

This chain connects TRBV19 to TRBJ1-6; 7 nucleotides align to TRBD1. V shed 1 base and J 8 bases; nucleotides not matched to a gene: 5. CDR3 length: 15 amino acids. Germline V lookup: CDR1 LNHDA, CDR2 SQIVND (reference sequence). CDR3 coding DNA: TGTGCCAGTAGTATAGTAGGGGACAGCGATTCACCCCTCCACTTT. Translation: CASSIVGDSDSPLHF. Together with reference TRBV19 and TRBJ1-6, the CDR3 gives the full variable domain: DGGITQSPKYLFRKEGQNVTLSCEQNLNHDAMYWYRQDPGQGLRLIYYSQIVNDFQKGDIAEGYSVSREKKESFPLTVTSAQKNPTAFYLCASSIVGDSDSPLHFGNGTRLTVT.

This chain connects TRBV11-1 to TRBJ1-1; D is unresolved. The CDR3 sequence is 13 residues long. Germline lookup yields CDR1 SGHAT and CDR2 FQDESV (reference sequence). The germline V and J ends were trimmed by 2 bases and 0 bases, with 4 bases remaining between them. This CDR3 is CASSLSLNTEAFF. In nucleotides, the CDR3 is TGTGCCAGCAGCTTATCTCTGAACACTGAAGCTTTCTTT.